What follows describes a single T cell receptor beta chain. These data are taken from a study of cytomegalovirus exposure and HLA in healthy donors. PCR amplification relied on 60 Vbeta primers (plus 13 Jbeta primers). Method: immunoSEQ multiplex PCR; TCRdb's copy keeps in-frame clones and lacks some. The data contain around 92,000 clones, roughly 82% of them singletons. The receptor's source is a human donor in good health. The source material was PBMCs.

The CDR3 here is CASSSPTSGNYEQYF. DNA of the CDR3: TGTGCCAGCAGCTCACCTACTAGCGGGAACTACGAGCAGTACTTC. This chain connects TRBV5-4 to TRBJ2-7, with 10 bases aligning to TRBD2. The germline V gene encodes CDR1 SGHNT and CDR2 YYREEE (reference sequence). V shed 3 bases, J shed 3 bases, and the junction held 6 bases outside the gene matches. The CDR3 loop spans 15 amino acids.